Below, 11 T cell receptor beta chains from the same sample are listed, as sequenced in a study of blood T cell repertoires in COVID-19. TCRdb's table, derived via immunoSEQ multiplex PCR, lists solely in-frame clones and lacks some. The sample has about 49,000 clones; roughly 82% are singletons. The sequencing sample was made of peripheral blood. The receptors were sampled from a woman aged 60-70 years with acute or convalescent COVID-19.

The DNA of the CDR3 is TGTGCCACTAACGGGAGACAGGGGGCCTCTGAAGCTTTCTTT. Residues: CATNGRQGASEAFF. The rearrangement links TRBV19 to TRBJ1-1; 10 bases are a match to TRBD1. J was trimmed by 6 bases and V by 10 bases; bases with no gene match: 11. Per the germline V gene, CDR1 is LNHDA and CDR2 is SQIVND (reference sequence). The CDR3 runs 14 residues. Filled out from reference TRBV19 and TRBJ1-1, the complete variable domain reads DGGITQSPKYLFRKEGQNVTLSCEQNLNHDAMYWYRQDPGQGLRLIYYSQIVNDFQKGDIAEGYSVSREKKESFPLTVTSAQKNPTAFYLCATNGRQGASEAFFGQGTRLTVV.

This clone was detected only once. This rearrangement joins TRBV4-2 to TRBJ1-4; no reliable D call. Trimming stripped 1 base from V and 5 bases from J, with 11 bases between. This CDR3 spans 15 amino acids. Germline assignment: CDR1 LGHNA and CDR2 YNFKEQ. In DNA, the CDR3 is TGTGCCAGCAGCCAAGCCGGAGGGCGGAATGAAAAACTGTTTTTT. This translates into CASSQAGGRNEKLFF.

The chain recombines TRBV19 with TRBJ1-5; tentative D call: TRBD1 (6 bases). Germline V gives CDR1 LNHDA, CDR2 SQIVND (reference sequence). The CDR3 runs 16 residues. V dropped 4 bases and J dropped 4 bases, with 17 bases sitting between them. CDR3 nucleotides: TGTGCCAGTAGTACTGTCGGGGCAGGGGCAAATCAGCCCCAGCATTTT. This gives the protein CASSTVGAGANQPQHF.

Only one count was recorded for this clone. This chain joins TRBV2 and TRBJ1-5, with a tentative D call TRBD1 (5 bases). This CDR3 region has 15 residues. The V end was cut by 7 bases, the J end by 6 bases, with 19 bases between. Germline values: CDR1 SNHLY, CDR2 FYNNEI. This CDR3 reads CASTQGRSPFQPQHF. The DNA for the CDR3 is TGTGCCAGCACCCAGGGCAGGTCTCCATTTCAGCCCCAGCATTTT.

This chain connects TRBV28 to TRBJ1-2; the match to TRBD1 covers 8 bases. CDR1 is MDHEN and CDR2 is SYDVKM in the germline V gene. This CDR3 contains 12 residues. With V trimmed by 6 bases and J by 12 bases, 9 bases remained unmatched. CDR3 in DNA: TGTGCCAGCAGGGGATCAGGGGGCGCGCACACCTTC. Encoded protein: CASRGSGGAHTF.

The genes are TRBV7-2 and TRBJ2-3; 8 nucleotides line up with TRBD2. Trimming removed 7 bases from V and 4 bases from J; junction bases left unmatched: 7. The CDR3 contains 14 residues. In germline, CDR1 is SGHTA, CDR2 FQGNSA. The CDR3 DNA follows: TGTGCCAGCACCTGGACTAGCAGTCCAGATACGCAGTATTTT. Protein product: CASTWTSSPDTQYF. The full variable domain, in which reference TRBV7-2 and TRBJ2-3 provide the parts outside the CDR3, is GAGVSQSPSNKVTEKGKDVELRCDPISGHTALYWYRQSLGQGLEFLIYFQGNSAPDKSGLPSDRFSAERTGGSVSTLTIQRTQQEDSAVYLCASTWTSSPDTQYFGPGTRLTVL.

CDR3 nucleotide sequence: TGTGCCTGGAGTGTAGGACAGGGAGAAAGGGATACGCAGTATTTT. Amino acid sequence: CAWSVGQGERDTQYF. The chain joins TRBV30 to TRBJ2-3; TRBD1 agrees at 8 bases. The junction had 8 bases not matched to a gene; V was cut back by 0 bases and J by 6 bases. CDR3 length: 15 amino acids. The germline CDR1 and CDR2 sequences are GTSNPN and SVGIG (reference sequence).

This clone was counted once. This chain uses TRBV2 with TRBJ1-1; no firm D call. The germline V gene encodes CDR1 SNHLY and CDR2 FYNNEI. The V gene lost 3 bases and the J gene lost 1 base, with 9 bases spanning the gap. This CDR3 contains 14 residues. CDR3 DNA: TGTGCCAGCAGTGATGTAGAATGGAACACTGAAGCTTTCTTT. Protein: CASSDVEWNTEAFF.

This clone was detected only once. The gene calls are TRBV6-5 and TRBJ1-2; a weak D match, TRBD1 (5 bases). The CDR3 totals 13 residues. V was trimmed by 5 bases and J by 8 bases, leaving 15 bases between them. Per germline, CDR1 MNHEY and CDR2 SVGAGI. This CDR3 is CASSKQVYGGYTF. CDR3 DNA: TGTGCCAGCAGTAAACAGGTTTACGGAGGCTACACCTTC.

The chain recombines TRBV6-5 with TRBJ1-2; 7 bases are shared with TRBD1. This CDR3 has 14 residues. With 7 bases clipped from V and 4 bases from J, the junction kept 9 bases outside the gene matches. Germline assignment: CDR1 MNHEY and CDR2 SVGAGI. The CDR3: CASKAETGPYGYTF. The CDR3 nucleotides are TGTGCCAGCAAGGCCGAGACAGGGCCCTATGGCTACACCTTC.

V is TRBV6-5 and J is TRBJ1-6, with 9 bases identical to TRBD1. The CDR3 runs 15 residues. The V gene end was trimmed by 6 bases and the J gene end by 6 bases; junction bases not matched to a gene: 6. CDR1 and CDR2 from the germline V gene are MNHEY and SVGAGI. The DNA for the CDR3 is TGTGCCAGCAGACAACACAGGGGGCGTAATTCACCCCTCCACTTT. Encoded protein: CASRQHRGRNSPLHF.